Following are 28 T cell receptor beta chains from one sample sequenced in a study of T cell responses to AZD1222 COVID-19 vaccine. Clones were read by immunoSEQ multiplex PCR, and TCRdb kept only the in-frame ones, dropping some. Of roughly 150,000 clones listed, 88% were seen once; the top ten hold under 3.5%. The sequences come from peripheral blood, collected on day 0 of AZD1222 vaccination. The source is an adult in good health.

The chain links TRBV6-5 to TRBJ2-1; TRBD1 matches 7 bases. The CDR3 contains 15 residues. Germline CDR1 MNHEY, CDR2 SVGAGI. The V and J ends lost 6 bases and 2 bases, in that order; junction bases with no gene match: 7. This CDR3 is CASRSRGNPYNEQFF. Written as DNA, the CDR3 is TGTGCCAGCAGGTCCAGGGGGAACCCCTACAATGAGCAGTTCTTC.

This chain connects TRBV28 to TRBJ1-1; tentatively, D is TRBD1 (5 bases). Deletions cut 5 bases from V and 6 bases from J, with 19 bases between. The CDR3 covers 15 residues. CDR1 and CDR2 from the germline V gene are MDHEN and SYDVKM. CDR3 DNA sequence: TGTGCCAGCAGTATGACAGAAAAATTTAACTCTGAAGCTTTCTTT. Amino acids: CASSMTEKFNSEAFF. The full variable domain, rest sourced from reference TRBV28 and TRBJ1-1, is DVKVTQSSRYLVKRTGEKVFLECVQDMDHENMFWYRQDPGLGLRLIYFSYDVKMKEKGDIPEGYSVSREKKERFSLILESASTNQTSMYLCASSMTEKFNSEAFFGQGTRLTVV.

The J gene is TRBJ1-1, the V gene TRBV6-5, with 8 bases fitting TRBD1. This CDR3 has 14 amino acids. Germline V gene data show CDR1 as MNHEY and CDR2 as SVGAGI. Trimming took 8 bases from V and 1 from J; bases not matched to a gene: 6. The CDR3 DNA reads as TGTGCCAGCGTGGCTGGGACAGGGAACACTGAAGCTTTCTTT. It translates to CASVAGTGNTEAFF.

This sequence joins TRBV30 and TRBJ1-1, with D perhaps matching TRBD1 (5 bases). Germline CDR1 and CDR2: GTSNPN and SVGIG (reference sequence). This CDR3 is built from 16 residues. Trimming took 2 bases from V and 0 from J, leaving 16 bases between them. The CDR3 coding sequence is TGTGCCTGGAGTAAACAGGCCACCTTGATGAACACTGAAGCTTTCTTT. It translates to CAWSKQATLMNTEAFF.

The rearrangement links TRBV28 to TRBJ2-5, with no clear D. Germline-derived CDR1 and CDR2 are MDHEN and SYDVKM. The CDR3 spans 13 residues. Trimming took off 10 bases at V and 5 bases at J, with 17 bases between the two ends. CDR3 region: CATRTSDGETQYF. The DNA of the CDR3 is TGTGCCACCAGGACCTCAGATGGGGAGACCCAGTACTTC.

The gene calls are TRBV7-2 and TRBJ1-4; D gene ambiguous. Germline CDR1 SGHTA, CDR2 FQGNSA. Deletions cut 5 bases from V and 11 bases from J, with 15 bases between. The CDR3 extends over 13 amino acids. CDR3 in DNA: TGTGCCAGCAGCCCAAATCGGACCCCGAAACTGTTTTTT. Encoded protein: CASSPNRTPKLFF.

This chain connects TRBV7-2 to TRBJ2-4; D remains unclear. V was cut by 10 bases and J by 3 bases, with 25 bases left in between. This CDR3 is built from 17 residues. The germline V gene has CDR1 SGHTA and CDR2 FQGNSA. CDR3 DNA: TGTGCCACCGCCCACCGCCCCCAGATCCCCCTCAAAAACATTCAGTACTTC. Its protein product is CATAHRPQIPLKNIQYF.

The CDR3 DNA is TGTGCCAGCAGCCAAAACAGGGCGGGCGAGCAGTACTTC. Translated, it gives CASSQNRAGEQYF. The chain is built from TRBV3-1 (or the pseudogene TRBV3-2) and TRBJ2-7; D might be TRBD1 (6 bases). CDR1 and CDR2 (germline): LGHDT, YNNKEL (reference sequence). With 2 bases removed from V and 6 bases from J, the gap between germline ends came to 11 bases. The CDR3 is made up of 13 amino acids.

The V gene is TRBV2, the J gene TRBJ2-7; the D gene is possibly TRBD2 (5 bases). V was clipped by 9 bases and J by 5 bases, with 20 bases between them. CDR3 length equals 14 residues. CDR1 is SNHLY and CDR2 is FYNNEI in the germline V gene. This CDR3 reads CASKWDRVANEQYF. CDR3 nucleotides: TGTGCCAGTAAGTGGGATAGGGTAGCGAACGAGCAGTACTTC. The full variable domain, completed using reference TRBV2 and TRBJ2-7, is EPEVTQTPSHQVTQMGQEVILRCVPISNHLYFYWYRQILGQKVEFLVSFYNNEISEKSEIFDDQFSVERPDGSNFTLKIRSTKLEDSAMYFCASKWDRVANEQYFGPGTRLTVT.

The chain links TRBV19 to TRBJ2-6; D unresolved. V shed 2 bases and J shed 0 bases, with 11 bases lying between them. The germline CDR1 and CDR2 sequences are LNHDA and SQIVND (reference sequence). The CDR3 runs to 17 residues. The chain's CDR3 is CASSITRLPSGANVLTF. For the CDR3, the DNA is TGTGCCAGTAGTATAACCAGGCTTCCCTCTGGGGCCAACGTCCTGACTTTC.

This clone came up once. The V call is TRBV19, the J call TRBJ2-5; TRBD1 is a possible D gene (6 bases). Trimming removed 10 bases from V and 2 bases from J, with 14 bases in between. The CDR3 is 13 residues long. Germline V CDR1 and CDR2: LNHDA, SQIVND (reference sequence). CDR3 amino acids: CATAGGRQETQYF. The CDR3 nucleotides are TGTGCCACCGCTGGGGGCCGACAAGAGACCCAGTACTTC.

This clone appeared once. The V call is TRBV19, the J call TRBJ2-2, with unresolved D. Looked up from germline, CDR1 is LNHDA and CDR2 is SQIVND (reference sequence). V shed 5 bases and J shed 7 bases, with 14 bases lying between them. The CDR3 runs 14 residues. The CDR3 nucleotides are TGTGCCAGTAGTCCTGGCCGCGTGAGCGGGGAGCTGTTTTTT. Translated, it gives CASSPGRVSGELFF. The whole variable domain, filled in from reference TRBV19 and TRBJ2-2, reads DGGITQSPKYLFRKEGQNVTLSCEQNLNHDAMYWYRQDPGQGLRLIYYSQIVNDFQKGDIAEGYSVSREKKESFPLTVTSAQKNPTAFYLCASSPGRVSGELFFGEGSRLTVL.

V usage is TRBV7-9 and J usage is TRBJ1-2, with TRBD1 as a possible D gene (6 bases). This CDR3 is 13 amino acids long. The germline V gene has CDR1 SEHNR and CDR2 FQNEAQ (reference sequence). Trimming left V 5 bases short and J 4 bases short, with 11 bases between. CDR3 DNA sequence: TGTGCCAGCAGCCCCGGGGGGGCCTATGGCTACACCTTC. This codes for CASSPGGAYGYTF.

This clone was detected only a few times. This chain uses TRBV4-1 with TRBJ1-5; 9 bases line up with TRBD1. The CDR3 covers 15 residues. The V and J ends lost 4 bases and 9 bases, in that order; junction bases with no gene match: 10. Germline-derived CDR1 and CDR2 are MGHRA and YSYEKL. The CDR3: CASSPGQGNLWPQHF. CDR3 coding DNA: TGCGCCAGCAGCCCGGGACAGGGAAATTTATGGCCCCAGCATTTT.

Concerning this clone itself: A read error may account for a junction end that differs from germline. CDR3 loop: CASSPAGGMNAEAFF. CDR3 sequence (DNA): TGTGCCAGCAGCCCCGCGGGAGGGATGAACGCTGAAGCTTTCTTT. V gene TRBV6-5 combines with J gene TRBJ1-1; D remains unclear. Germline CDR1 is MNHEY and CDR2 is SVGAGI. The CDR3 spans 15 residues.

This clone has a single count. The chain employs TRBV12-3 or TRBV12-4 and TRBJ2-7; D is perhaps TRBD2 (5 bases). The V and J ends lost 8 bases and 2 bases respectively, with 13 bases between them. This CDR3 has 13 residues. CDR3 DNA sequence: TGTGCCAGCCGGAGGACCGTGGCCTACGAGCAGTACTTC. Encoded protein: CASRRTVAYEQYF.

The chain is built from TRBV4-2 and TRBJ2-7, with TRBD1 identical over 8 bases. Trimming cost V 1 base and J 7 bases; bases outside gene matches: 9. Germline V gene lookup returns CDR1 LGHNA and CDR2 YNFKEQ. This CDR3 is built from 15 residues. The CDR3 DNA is TGTGCCAGCAGCCAAGCCGGGACAGGTTTCGGGGAGCAGTACTTC. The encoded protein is CASSQAGTGFGEQYF.

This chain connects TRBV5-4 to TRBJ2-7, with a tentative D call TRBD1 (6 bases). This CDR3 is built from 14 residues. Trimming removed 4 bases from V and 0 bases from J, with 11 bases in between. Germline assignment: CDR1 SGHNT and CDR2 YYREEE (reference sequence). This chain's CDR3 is CASSIDRSSYEQYF. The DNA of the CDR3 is TGTGCCAGCAGCATAGACAGGAGCTCCTACGAGCAGTACTTC.

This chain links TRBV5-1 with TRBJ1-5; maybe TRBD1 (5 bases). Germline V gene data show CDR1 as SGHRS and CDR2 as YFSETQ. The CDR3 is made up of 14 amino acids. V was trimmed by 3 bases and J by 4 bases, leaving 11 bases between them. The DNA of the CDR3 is TGCGCCAGCAGCTCGGGGACTGATAATCAGCCCCAGCATTTT. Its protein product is CASSSGTDNQPQHF.

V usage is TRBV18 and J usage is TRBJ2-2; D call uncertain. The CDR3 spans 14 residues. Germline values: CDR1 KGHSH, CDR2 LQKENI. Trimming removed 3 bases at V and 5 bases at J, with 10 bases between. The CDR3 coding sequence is TGTGCCAGCTCACCGAGGACCGAGACCGGGGAGCTGTTTTTT. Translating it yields CASSPRTETGELFF.

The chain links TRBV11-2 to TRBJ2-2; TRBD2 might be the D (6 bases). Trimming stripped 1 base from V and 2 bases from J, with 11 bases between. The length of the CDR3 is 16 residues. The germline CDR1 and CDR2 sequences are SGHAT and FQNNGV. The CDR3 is CASSLVTGVNTGELFF. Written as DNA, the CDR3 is TGTGCCAGCAGCTTAGTTACGGGAGTCAACACCGGGGAGCTGTTTTTT.

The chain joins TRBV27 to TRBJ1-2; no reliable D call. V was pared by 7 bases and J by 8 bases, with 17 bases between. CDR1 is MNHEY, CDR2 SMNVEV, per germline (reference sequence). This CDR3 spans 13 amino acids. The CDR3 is CASTQTLGRGYTF. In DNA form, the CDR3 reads TGTGCCAGCACCCAGACCTTAGGGAGGGGCTACACCTTC.

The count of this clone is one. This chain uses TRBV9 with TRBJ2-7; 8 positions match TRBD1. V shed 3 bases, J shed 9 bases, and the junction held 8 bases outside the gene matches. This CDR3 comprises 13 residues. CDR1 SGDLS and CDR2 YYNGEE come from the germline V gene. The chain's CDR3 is CASSAYQGAGQYF. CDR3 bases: TGTGCCAGCAGCGCCTACCAGGGGGCAGGGCAGTACTTC.

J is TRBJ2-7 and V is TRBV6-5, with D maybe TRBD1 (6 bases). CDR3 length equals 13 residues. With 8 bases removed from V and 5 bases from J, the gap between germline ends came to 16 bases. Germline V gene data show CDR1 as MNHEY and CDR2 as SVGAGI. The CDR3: CASQGQGSHEQYF. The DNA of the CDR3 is TGTGCCAGCCAGGGGCAGGGTAGCCACGAGCAGTACTTC.

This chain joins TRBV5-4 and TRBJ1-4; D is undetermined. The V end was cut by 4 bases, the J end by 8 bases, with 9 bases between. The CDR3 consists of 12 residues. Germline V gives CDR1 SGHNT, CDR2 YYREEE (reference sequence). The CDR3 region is CASSGPSEKLFF. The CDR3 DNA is TGTGCCAGCAGCGGGCCGTCCGAAAAACTGTTTTTT.

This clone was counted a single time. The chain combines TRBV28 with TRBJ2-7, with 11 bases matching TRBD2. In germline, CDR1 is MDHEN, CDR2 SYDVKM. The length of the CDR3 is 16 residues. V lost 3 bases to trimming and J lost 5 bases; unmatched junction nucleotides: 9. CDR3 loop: CASSFPLAGVDDEQYF. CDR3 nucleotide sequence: TGTGCCAGCAGTTTCCCACTAGCGGGGGTAGACGACGAGCAGTACTTC.

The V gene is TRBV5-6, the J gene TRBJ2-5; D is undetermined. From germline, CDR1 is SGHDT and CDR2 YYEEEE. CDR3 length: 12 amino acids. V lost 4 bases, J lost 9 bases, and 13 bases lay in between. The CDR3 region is CASSPPVGPQYF. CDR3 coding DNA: TGTGCCAGCAGCCCCCCCGTTGGACCCCAGTACTTC.

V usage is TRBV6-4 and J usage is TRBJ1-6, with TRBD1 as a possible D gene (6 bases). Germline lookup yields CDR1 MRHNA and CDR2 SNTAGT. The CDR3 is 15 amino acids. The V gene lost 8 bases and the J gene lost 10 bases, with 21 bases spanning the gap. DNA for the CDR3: TGTGCCAGCCGTAAGGGTCAGGGGACCGGCTCACCCCTCCACTTT. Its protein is CASRKGQGTGSPLHF.